This T cell receptor (beta chain) was observed in a study of blood T cell repertoires in COVID-19. Study summary: Whether acute or convalescent, the COVID-19 samples came from the United States, Italy and Spain. The cDNA or gDNA used as material had been derived from T cells, B-cell-depleted T cells, or PBMCs.

Under the authors' procedure: Reference gene primer amplification in the assay estimated nucleated cell counts. Some clones are missing from TCRdb's copy, which holds only in-frame ones; the method was immunoSEQ multiplex PCR. V and J calls and clone size follow that table, whereas D and trimming were derived from the DNA. The repertoire consists of a few hundred thousand clones, with roughly 85% occurring once and the leading ten covering 9.5% to 12%. This clone has just a few counts. With 1 base removed from V and 3 bases from J, the gap between germline ends came to 10 bases. Germline V CDR1 and CDR2: SEHNR, FQNEAQ (reference sequence). The CDR3 is 14 amino acids.

The J gene is TRBJ2-7, the V gene TRBV7-9; no firm D call. This clonotype was sampled from a woman aged 65 to 85 with acute or convalescent COVID-19. What was sequenced was peripheral blood. The CDR3 sequence is CASSLGGGNYEQYF. CDR3 DNA sequence: TGTGCCAGCAGCTTAGGAGGTGGTAACTACGAGCAGTACTTC.